The 27 T cell receptor beta chains given below trace back to one sample, sequenced in a study of blood T cell repertoires in COVID-19. Produced via immunoSEQ multiplex PCR; TCRdb's table is partial and in-frame only. The sample yields 200,000 or so clones, roughly 80% seen once. The sample comprised peripheral blood. The receptors originated from a woman in her twenties or thirties with acute or convalescent COVID-19.

The V gene is TRBV28, the J gene TRBJ1-2; no reliable D call. CDR1 is MDHEN, CDR2 SYDVKM, per germline. This CDR3 is 13 amino acids long. V lost 5 bases and J 8 bases, leaving 15 bases between the germline ends. The CDR3 region has the DNA TGTGCCAGCAGTGAGCGCCGACCGAACGGCTACACCTTC. This translates into CASSERRPNGYTF.

The CDR3 nucleotides are TGTGCCAGCAGCTACGAGACTAGCGGGAGCGGGGAGCTGTTTTTT. Amino acids: CASSYETSGSGELFF. V gene TRBV7-2 combines with J gene TRBJ2-2, with 12 bases fitting TRBD2. Germline CDR1 reads SGHTA; CDR2 reads FQGNSA. CDR3 length: 15 amino acids. V was pared by 4 bases and J by 7 bases, with 4 bases of the junction left unmatched. Using reference TRBV7-2 and TRBJ2-2 for the parts outside the CDR3, the full variable domain is GAGVSQSPSNKVTEKGKDVELRCDPISGHTALYWYRQSLGQGLEFLIYFQGNSAPDKSGLPSDRFSAERTGGSVSTLTIQRTQQEDSAVYLCASSYETSGSGELFFGEGSRLTVL.

This clone has only a few counts. The chain combines TRBV27 with TRBJ1-1; TRBD1 agrees at 10 bases. The junction had 12 bases not matched to a gene; V was cut back by 7 bases and J by 7 bases. This CDR3 contains 15 residues. CDR1 MNHEY and CDR2 SMNVEV come from the germline V gene (reference sequence). The CDR3 coding sequence is TGTGCCAGCATGAGACAGGGGGCCCTGTGGAGTGAAGCTTTCTTT. Its translation: CASMRQGALWSEAFF.

In its sample, this clone was seen a few times. The chain recombines TRBV20-1 with TRBJ2-1; D not certain. CDR1 is DFQATT, CDR2 SNEGSKA, per germline (reference sequence). This CDR3 is built from 11 residues. V lost 1 base to trimming and J lost 10 bases, with 8 bases between them. Here the CDR3 reads CSARVAGEQFF. CDR3 DNA: TGCAGTGCTAGAGTTGCCGGGGAGCAGTTCTTC.

The rearrangement joins TRBV28 to TRBJ2-5; the D gene is possibly TRBD2 (6 bases). V was pared by 7 bases and J by 3 bases, with 15 bases between. This CDR3 is 14 amino acids long. Looked up from germline, CDR1 is MDHEN and CDR2 is SYDVKM. CDR3 DNA sequence: TGTGCCAGCAACCAGGGCGGGGTGGAAGAGACCCAGTACTTC. It yields the protein CASNQGGVEETQYF.

This sequence joins TRBV6-5 and TRBJ2-7, with D perhaps TRBD2 (5 bases). Germline CDR1 MNHEY, CDR2 SVGAGI. This CDR3 contains 13 residues. With 7 bases removed from V and 0 bases from J, the gap between germline ends came to 10 bases. CDR3 DNA: TGTGCCAGCAAAGAGGGAACCTCCTACGAGCAGTACTTC. It encodes CASKEGTSYEQYF.

The chain combines TRBV2 with TRBJ1-1; no clear D. The V and J ends lost 6 bases and 0 bases respectively, with 17 bases between them. The CDR3 length is 16 residues. In germline, CDR1 is SNHLY, CDR2 FYNNEI. CDR3: CASSVSDSGLNTEAFF. The CDR3 bases are TGTGCCAGCAGCGTCTCAGATTCGGGTTTGAACACTGAAGCTTTCTTT.

This clone was detected only a few times. V is TRBV5-1 and J is TRBJ2-1; no clear D. V was pared by 4 bases and J by 5 bases, with 10 bases between. In germline, CDR1 is SGHRS, CDR2 YFSETQ. CDR3 size: 13 residues. The CDR3 DNA sequence: TGCGCCAGCAGCCAGTCACCGAACAATGAGCAGTTCTTC. Amino acids: CASSQSPNNEQFF.

The rearrangement uses TRBV21-1 and TRBJ1-2; the table's D call, TRBD1, has no DNA check behind it. TRBV21-1 is a pseudogene segment. CDR3 length: 16 amino acids. CDR3 DNA: TGTGCCAGCAGCCGCAAAGAACCAGGACACATAAATGGCTACACCTTC. This gives the protein CASSRKEPGHINGYTF.

V and J are TRBV4-1 and TRBJ1-6; unclear D gene. The CDR3 contains 15 residues. The germline CDR1 and CDR2 sequences are MGHRA and YSYEKL. V lost 3 bases and J lost 8, with 14 bases in between. CDR3 DNA: TGCGCCAGCAGCCAGACTCGGACGGAGGATTCACCCCTCCACTTT. It yields the protein CASSQTRTEDSPLHF.

This chain joins TRBV23-1 and TRBJ1-1; D unclear. TRBV23-1 is placed among ORFs of uncertain function. Trimming removed 11 bases from V and 8 bases from J, with 6 bases in between. The CDR3 is 8 amino acids. In DNA form, the CDR3 reads TGCGCCTCCCCGGAAGCTTTCTTT. It yields the protein CASPEAFF.

The chain combines TRBV12-3 or TRBV12-4 with TRBJ1-2; D not resolved. Trimming shortened V by 2 bases and J by 7 bases, and 11 bases separated the two germline ends. This CDR3 contains 13 residues. The CDR3, as DNA: TGTGCCAGCAGTTTAACCGGACTACGTGGCTACACCTTC. Translated: CASSLTGLRGYTF.

V gene TRBV27 combines with J gene TRBJ2-7; weak D call: TRBD1 (6 bases). The germline V gene has CDR1 MNHEY and CDR2 SMNVEV (reference sequence). V lost 5 bases, J lost 0 bases, and 11 bases lay in between. The length of the CDR3 is 14 residues. Here the CDR3 reads CASSIRGPSYEQYF. The CDR3 nucleotides are TGTGCCAGCAGTATCAGGGGCCCCTCCTACGAGCAGTACTTC.

The chain has TRBV5-1 and TRBJ1-5; the match to TRBD1 covers 9 bases. The CDR3 runs to 15 residues. The V gene's germline CDR1 is SGHRS and CDR2 YFSETQ. The trim removed 7 bases at V and 7 bases at J, leaving 12 bases unmatched. The CDR3 here is CASRFPGDREQPQHF. CDR3 DNA: TGCGCCAGCCGTTTTCCCGGGGACAGGGAACAGCCCCAGCATTTT.

V is TRBV28 and J is TRBJ1-1; maybe TRBD1 (6 bases). From germline, CDR1 is MDHEN and CDR2 SYDVKM. The CDR3 has 13 amino acids. The germline V and J ends were trimmed by 6 bases and 1 base, with 9 bases remaining between them. CDR3 sequence reads: CASRTTGNTEAFF. CDR3 nucleotide sequence: TGTGCCAGCAGAACGACAGGGAACACTGAAGCTTTCTTT.

This clone was observed a handful of times. The CDR3 region has the DNA TGTGCCAGTAGTTTCCCGGGACAGGGGAACAATTCACCCCTCCACTTT. Encoded protein: CASSFPGQGNNSPLHF. J is TRBJ1-6 and V is TRBV19; 10 nucleotides align to TRBD1. Germline V gene sequence: CDR1 LNHDA, CDR2 SQIVND (reference sequence). J lost 7 bases, V lost 5 bases, and 8 bases had no gene match. There are 16 residues in the CDR3.

This chain joins TRBV13 and TRBJ1-2; 9 bases fit TRBD1. Losses at the gene ends were 4 bases for V and 4 bases for J; bases not matched to a gene: 16. The CDR3 is 18 residues long. The germline V gene encodes CDR1 PRHDT and CDR2 FYEKMQ (reference sequence). The CDR3 nucleotides read TGTGCCAGCAGCTCGCCCCGGACAGGGGAGGCCGTTAGCTATGGCTACACCTTC. It is translated as CASSSPRTGEAVSYGYTF.

The rearrangement links TRBV27 to TRBJ1-2, with 7 bases lining up with TRBD1. CDR1 and CDR2 from the germline V gene are MNHEY and SMNVEV (reference sequence). V lost 5 bases to trimming and J lost 7 bases; unmatched junction nucleotides: 19. The CDR3 extends over 17 amino acids. This CDR3 is CASSTTGWHGGSGGYTF. The CDR3 bases are TGTGCCAGCAGTACGACAGGGTGGCATGGTGGCTCTGGTGGCTACACCTTC.

The J gene is TRBJ2-3, the V gene TRBV12-5, with 7 nucleotides matching TRBD1. Germline-derived CDR1 and CDR2 are LGHNT and FRNRAP. The CDR3 is 15 amino acids. Germline trimming cut 6 bases from V and 2 bases from J; bases unmatched to any gene: 8. CDR3 in DNA: TGTGCTAGTGGATCCCGAGGGGGCCCCACAGATACGCAGTATTTT. Translation: CASGSRGGPTDTQYF.

This rearrangement joins TRBV9 to TRBJ1-2; unclear D gene. Germline V lookup: CDR1 SGDLS, CDR2 YYNGEE. The ends were cut back, 0 bases at V and 3 bases at J, with 12 bases in the middle. CDR3 length: 15 residues. CDR3 sequence (DNA): TGTGCCAGCAGCGTAGCAGTCTCGGGTGACTATGGCTACACCTTC. It is translated as CASSVAVSGDYGYTF.

The V and J genes are TRBV27 and TRBJ1-2; D uncertain. V was clipped by 6 bases and J by 2 bases, with 19 bases between them. This CDR3 spans 16 amino acids. In germline, CDR1 is MNHEY, CDR2 SMNVEV (reference sequence). Here the CDR3 reads CASSSRTWTNNYGYTF. Written as DNA, the CDR3 is TGTGCCAGCAGCTCTCGTACCTGGACTAACAACTATGGCTACACCTTC.

The chain carries TRBV10-3 and TRBJ2-1; 7 positions match TRBD2. The CDR3 has 13 amino acids. Germline V CDR1 and CDR2: ENHRY, SYGVKD. Trimming took 8 bases from V and 8 from J; bases not matched to a gene: 9. CDR3 region: CAIASGGGYEQFF. As DNA, the CDR3 is TGTGCCATCGCTTCGGGGGGAGGATATGAGCAGTTCTTC.

This chain uses TRBV11-2 with TRBJ2-7; 8 bases map to TRBD2. This CDR3 is built from 15 residues. In germline, CDR1 is SGHAT, CDR2 FQNNGV. V was clipped by 5 bases and J by 1 base; unmatched bases: 7. The CDR3 here is CASSPLLAVSYEQYF. Here the CDR3 DNA reads TGTGCCAGCAGCCCCTTACTAGCGGTTTCCTACGAGCAGTACTTC.

The genes are TRBV21-1 and TRBJ2-1; the D call of TRBD1 is as the table states it, not checked on the DNA. TRBV21-1 is deemed a pseudogene. The CDR3 runs 15 residues. CDR3 loop: CASSRAGQGRNEQFF. In DNA, the CDR3 is TGTGCCAGCAGCAGAGCGGGACAGGGGAGGAATGAGCAGTTCTTC.

The V and J genes are TRBV5-1 and TRBJ2-2, with 9 bases lining up with TRBD1. V gave up 1 base and J gave up 5 bases; unmatched junction bases: 3. This CDR3 contains 15 residues. Germline V gene sequence: CDR1 SGHRS, CDR2 YFSETQ. This chain's CDR3 is CASSLRTGVTGELFF. The CDR3 nucleotides are TGCGCCAGCAGCTTGAGGACAGGGGTAACCGGGGAGCTGTTTTTT.

This chain joins TRBV5-6 and TRBJ2-7; 10 bases are shared with TRBD1. In germline, CDR1 is SGHDT, CDR2 YYEEEE. V lost 0 bases to trimming and J lost 3 bases; unmatched junction nucleotides: 6. The CDR3 has 16 residues. The CDR3, as DNA: TGTGCCAGCAGCTTGGGGGGACAGGGGAAGCTCTACGAGCAGTACTTC. Translating gives CASSLGGQGKLYEQYF.

The DNA of the CDR3 is TGTGCCAGCAGCTTGAACACAGGGAGAAGTTCCTACAATGAGCAGTTCTTC. It encodes CASSLNTGRSSYNEQFF. The V and J genes are TRBV5-6 and TRBJ2-1; possibly TRBD1 for D (6 bases). This CDR3 region has 17 residues. The V end lost 1 base, the J end lost 1 base, and 15 bases lay between the germline ends. Germline-derived CDR1 and CDR2 are SGHDT and YYEEEE.